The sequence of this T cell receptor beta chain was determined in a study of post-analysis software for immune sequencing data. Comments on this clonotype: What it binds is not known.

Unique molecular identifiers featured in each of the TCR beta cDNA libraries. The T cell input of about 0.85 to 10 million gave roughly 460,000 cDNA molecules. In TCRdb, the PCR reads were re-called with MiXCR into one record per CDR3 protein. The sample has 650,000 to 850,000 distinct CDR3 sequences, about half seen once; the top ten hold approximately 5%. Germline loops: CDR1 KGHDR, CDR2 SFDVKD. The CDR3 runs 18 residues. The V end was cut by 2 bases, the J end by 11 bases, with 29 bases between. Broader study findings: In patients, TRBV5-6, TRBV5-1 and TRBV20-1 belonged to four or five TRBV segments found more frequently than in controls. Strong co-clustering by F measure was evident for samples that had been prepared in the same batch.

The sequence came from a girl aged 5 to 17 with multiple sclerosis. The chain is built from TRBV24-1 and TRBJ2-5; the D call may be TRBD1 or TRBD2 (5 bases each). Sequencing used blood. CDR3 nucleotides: TGTGCCACCAGTGATTCGCCGGGACGGACAAAGCAGACTACGAGGCAGTACTTC. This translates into CATSDSPGRTKQTTRQYF.